The 16 T cell receptor beta chains given below trace back to one sample, sequenced in a study of shared clonotypes between healthy human individuals. Selected positively for CCR7 and CD45RO-negative, naive CD8 cells excluded terminally differentiated effector memory CD45RA+ cells. Generated by immunoSEQ multiplex PCR, the TCRdb table keeps only in-frame clones and is missing some. There are 600,000 or so clones in the sample; roughly 98% occur only once, and less than 0.35% lies in the top ten. Sequenced: naive CD8+ T cells sorted from blood. The receptors originated from a man under 40 in good health.

The CDR3 protein is CASSLGVSGPNYEQYF. The CDR3 bases are TGTGCCAGCAGCTTGGGCGTGTCAGGGCCTAACTACGAGCAGTACTTC. V and J are TRBV7-9 and TRBJ2-7; TRBD1 is a possible D gene (5 bases). Germline CDR1 is SEHNR and CDR2 is FQNEAQ (reference sequence). V was trimmed by 3 bases and J by 3 bases, leaving 18 bases between them. CDR3 length equals 16 residues.

J is TRBJ2-1 and V is TRBV10-1; 11 bases align to TRBD2. This CDR3 has 16 amino acids. V shed 3 bases, J shed 4 bases, and the junction held 5 bases outside the gene matches. Germline CDR1 WNHNN, CDR2 SYGVQD (reference sequence). CDR3 residues: CASSETSGGPYNEQFF. For the CDR3, the DNA is TGCGCCAGCAGTGAAACTAGCGGGGGCCCTTACAATGAGCAGTTCTTC.

This clone was found once. The chain is built from TRBV29-1 and TRBJ2-2; D might be TRBD1 (6 bases). With 5 bases removed from V and 1 base from J, the gap between germline ends came to 8 bases. The CDR3 runs to 13 residues. CDR1 and CDR2 from the germline V gene are SQVTM and ANQGSEA. The CDR3, as DNA: TGCAGCGTTACGGGACAGAACACCGGGGAGCTGTTTTTT. This encodes CSVTGQNTGELFF.

This chain connects TRBV7-8 to TRBJ2-2; D is tentatively TRBD1 or TRBD2 (5 bases each). The V end lost 5 bases, the J end lost 1 base, and 11 bases lay between the germline ends. CDR3 length equals 15 residues. Germline V gives CDR1 SGHVS, CDR2 FQNEAQ. CDR3 sequence (DNA): TGTGCCAGCAGCCTTACTAGGGGGAACACCGGGGAGCTGTTTTTT. Protein: CASSLTRGNTGELFF.

Remarks on this clone: The sample contains more than one DNA sequence encoding this CDR3. The V and J genes are TRBV29-1 and TRBJ2-2; 8 bases align to TRBD1. The CDR3 contains 13 residues. Looked up from germline, CDR1 is SQVTM and CDR2 is ANQGSEA. After removal of 6 bases from V and 1 base from J, the junction contained 1 base not matched to a gene. The CDR3 DNA reads TGCAGCGTCGGGACAGGGAACACCGGGGAGCTGTTTTTT. Its translation: CSVGTGNTGELFF.

This chain links TRBV28 with TRBJ2-7; 10 bases agree with TRBD1. The trim removed 4 bases at V and 4 bases at J, leaving 16 bases unmatched. CDR3 length equals 18 residues. Germline lookup yields CDR1 MDHEN and CDR2 SYDVKM. The CDR3 DNA reads as TGTGCCAGCAGTTCCAGGGGGACAGGGGCCATTTACGGATACGAGCAGTACTTC. Residues: CASSSRGTGAIYGYEQYF.

This clone was detected once. This chain uses TRBV5-5 with TRBJ2-7, with 7 bases fitting TRBD1. Germline values: CDR1 SGHKS, CDR2 YYEKEE (reference sequence). V gave up 0 bases and J gave up 0 bases; unmatched junction bases: 12. The CDR3 length is 18 residues. CDR3 sequence (DNA): TGTGCCAGCAGCTTGGCTCCCTCGACAGGGCGAAGCTCCTACGAGCAGTACTTC. Protein product: CASSLAPSTGRSSYEQYF.

The chain joins TRBV29-1 to TRBJ1-2; D is ambiguous. CDR1 SQVTM and CDR2 ANQGSEA come from the germline V gene. The CDR3 runs 11 residues. V shed 2 bases and J shed 7 bases, with 8 bases lying between them. As DNA, the CDR3 is TGCAGCGTTGAATCGCAGAGTGGCTACACCTTC. This sequence encodes CSVESQSGYTF.

CDR3 region: CASSTTGDIEKLFF. CDR3 bases: TGTGCCAGCAGTACTACAGGGGATATTGAAAAACTGTTTTTT. The V and J genes are TRBV9 and TRBJ1-4, with 7 bases identical to TRBD1. The V segment lost 5 bases and the J segment 7 bases; nucleotides outside the gene matches: 8. The CDR3 is made up of 14 amino acids. The V gene's germline CDR1 is SGDLS and CDR2 YYNGEE. Complete variable domain (other parts from reference TRBV9 and TRBJ1-4): DSGVTQTPKHLITATGQRVTLRCSPRSGDLSVYWYQQSLDQGLQFLIQYYNGEERAKGNILERFSAQQFPDLHSELNLSSLELGDSALYFCASSTTGDIEKLFFGSGTQLSVL.

J is TRBJ2-1 and V is TRBV9; unclear D gene. CDR1 and CDR2 (germline): SGDLS, YYNGEE. V lost 0 bases and J 3 bases, leaving 13 bases between the germline ends. This CDR3 spans 16 amino acids. The CDR3 reads CASSVGMVGVYNEQFF. DNA of the CDR3: TGTGCCAGCAGCGTAGGTATGGTTGGCGTCTACAATGAGCAGTTCTTC. The whole variable domain, filled in from reference TRBV9 and TRBJ2-1, reads DSGVTQTPKHLITATGQRVTLRCSPRSGDLSVYWYQQSLDQGLQFLIQYYNGEERAKGNILERFSAQQFPDLHSELNLSSLELGDSALYFCASSVGMVGVYNEQFFGPGTRLTVL.

The chain recombines TRBV6-1 with TRBJ2-7, with unresolved D. V dropped 4 bases and J dropped 5 bases, with 6 bases sitting between them. Germline V CDR1 and CDR2: MNHNS, SASEGT. This CDR3 region has 11 residues. This chain's CDR3 is CASSGRNEQYF. For the CDR3, the DNA is TGTGCCAGCAGTGGAAGGAACGAGCAGTACTTC.

The V and J genes are TRBV27 and TRBJ2-7; no firm D call. The germline V and J ends were trimmed by 3 bases and 3 bases, with 9 bases remaining between them. The CDR3 loop spans 13 amino acids. CDR1 MNHEY and CDR2 SMNVEV come from the germline V gene (reference sequence). The CDR3: CASSLGYLYEQYF. For the CDR3, the DNA is TGTGCCAGCAGTTTGGGGTACCTCTACGAGCAGTACTTC.

V usage is TRBV9 and J usage is TRBJ2-5, with 9 bases aligning to TRBD1. CDR3 length: 15 residues. With V trimmed by 0 bases and J by 3 bases, 3 bases remained unmatched. Germline CDR1 is SGDLS and CDR2 is YYNGEE. The CDR3 loop is CASSVGDRVEETQYF. The CDR3 nucleotides are TGTGCCAGCAGCGTAGGGGACAGGGTGGAAGAGACCCAGTACTTC.

The chain is built from TRBV27 and TRBJ2-6, with 8 bases aligning to TRBD1. CDR1 MNHEY and CDR2 SMNVEV come from the germline V gene (reference sequence). There are 16 residues in the CDR3. J gave up 3 bases and V 2 bases, and 3 bases lay outside the gene matches. The chain's CDR3 is CASSLQGAYGANVLTF. The CDR3, as DNA: TGTGCCAGCAGTTTACAGGGGGCTTATGGGGCCAACGTCCTGACTTTC. The variable domain in full, completed from reference TRBV27 and TRBJ2-6, reads EAQVTQNPRYLITVTGKKLTVTCSQNMNHEYMSWYRQDPGLGLRQIYYSMNVEVTDKGDVPEGYKVSRKEKRNFPLILESPSPNQTSLYFCASSLQGAYGANVLTFGAGSRLTVL.

This clone was seen a single time. The rearrangement joins TRBV30 to TRBJ2-6; either TRBD1 or TRBD2 may fit D (5 bases each). V was cut by 7 bases and J by 0 bases, with 22 bases left in between. Germline V gene data show CDR1 as GTSNPN and CDR2 as SVGIG (reference sequence). The CDR3 is 18 amino acids. The CDR3 loop is CASPRSRGRISGANVLTF. The CDR3 DNA follows: TGTGCCTCGCCGCGTAGTAGGGGACGGATCTCTGGGGCCAACGTCCTGACTTTC.

The rearrangement uses TRBV27 and TRBJ2-2; a possible D gene is TRBD1 (6 bases). CDR3 size: 17 residues. CDR1 is MNHEY and CDR2 is SMNVEV in the germline V gene (reference sequence). V lost 6 bases and J lost 3, with 20 bases in between. This CDR3 is CASSLNPGTPDTGELFF. CDR3 bases: TGTGCCAGCAGCCTCAATCCCGGGACACCTGACACCGGGGAGCTGTTTTTT.